This T cell receptor beta chain was identified during a study of blood T cell repertoires in COVID-19. About the research overall: Sources were T cells, B-cell-depleted T cells, or PBMCs; the material itself was cDNA or gDNA.

Germline V gene data show CDR1 as SEHNR and CDR2 as FQNEAQ (reference sequence). There are 15 residues in the CDR3. V gave up 5 bases and J gave up 5 bases; unmatched junction bases: 4. Seattle patients were enrolled during active infection and followed longitudinally. In the original workflow: Scientists estimated how many nucleated cells there were by amplifying reference gene primers. The table came from immunoSEQ multiplex PCR; TCRdb's copy has only in-frame clones and leaves some out. From that table come the V and J calls and clone size; the DNA was used to work out D and trimming. The table shows approximately 440,000 clones, with 88% occurring only once.

The TCR comes from a woman in her fifties or sixties with COVID-19, enrolled during active disease. Sequencing used peripheral blood. The chain combines TRBV7-9 with TRBJ2-2; TRBD2 matches at 11 bases. In nucleotides, the CDR3 is TGTGCCAGCAGCCAATGGACTAGCGGGACCGGGGAGCTGTTTTTT. Amino acids: CASSQWTSGTGELFF.